What follows are 30 T cell receptor beta chains derived from one specimen sequenced in a study of Ad26.COV2.S vaccination and SARS-CoV-2 variants. The treatment here: about 20 received Ad26.COV2.S at low or high dose, single or two shots; about five received placebo; per-sample allocation not given. After the first vaccine or placebo injection, samples were drawn on day 63. Libraries were prepared by immunoSEQ multiplex PCR; TCRdb keeps only in-frame clonotypes and omits some of them. The profile shows fewer than 500,000 clones, 90% of them singletons. This material consisted of peripheral blood, taken in a trial of Ad26.COV2.S vaccine versus placebo. All receptors come from a person between 18 and 65 years old who received the Ad26.COV2.S COVID-19 vaccine or a placebo.

The V gene is TRBV6-6, the J gene TRBJ2-4, with D tentatively TRBD1 or TRBD2 (5 bases each). Germline V lookup: CDR1 MNHNY, CDR2 SVGAGI (reference sequence). V was trimmed by 2 bases and J by 2 bases, leaving 13 bases between them. CDR3 size: 16 residues. CDR3 sequence reads: CASSYGGFTSKNIQYF. Written as DNA, the CDR3 is TGTGCCAGCAGTTACGGGGGATTTACCTCCAAAAACATTCAGTACTTC.

The chain uses TRBV5-8 and TRBJ2-1, with 11 nucleotides matching TRBD2. Trimming removed 4 bases from V and 4 bases from J; junction bases left unmatched: 4. This CDR3 has 15 residues. Germline CDR1 and CDR2: SGHTS and YDEGEE. CDR3 amino acids: CASSSGTSGYNEQFF. The CDR3 region has the DNA TGTGCCAGCAGCAGCGGGACTAGCGGTTACAATGAGCAGTTCTTC.

This clone was recorded once. This rearrangement joins TRBV11-2 to TRBJ2-2; D ambiguous. The CDR3 sequence is 14 residues long. Trimming removed 5 bases at V and 0 bases at J, with 7 bases between. Germline loops: CDR1 SGHAT, CDR2 FQNNGV. CDR3 sequence reads: CASSGTANTGELFF. The CDR3 DNA is TGTGCCAGCAGCGGTACAGCGAACACCGGGGAGCTGTTTTTT.

The gene calls are TRBV7-9 and TRBJ2-7, with 10 bases fitting TRBD2. This CDR3 is 14 amino acids long. From germline, CDR1 is SEHNR and CDR2 FQNEAQ (reference sequence). With V trimmed by 4 bases and J by 3 bases, 3 bases remained unmatched. The CDR3 sequence is CASSSGTSDYEQYF. CDR3 DNA sequence: TGTGCCAGCAGCTCCGGGACTAGCGACTACGAGCAGTACTTC.

The genes are TRBV7-2 and TRBJ1-2; weak D call: TRBD1 (6 bases). The CDR3 is made up of 14 amino acids. Germline values: CDR1 SGHTA, CDR2 FQGNSA. Trimming cost V 5 bases and J 6 bases, with 16 bases left between them. The CDR3 DNA reads as TGTGCCAGCAGCCCGCTGGTTAGGGGGGATGGCTACACCTTC. It yields the protein CASSPLVRGDGYTF. The full variable domain, in which reference TRBV7-2 and TRBJ1-2 provide the parts outside the CDR3, is GAGVSQSPSNKVTEKGKDVELRCDPISGHTALYWYRQSLGQGLEFLIYFQGNSAPDKSGLPSDRFSAERTGGSVSTLTIQRTQQEDSAVYLCASSPLVRGDGYTFGSGTRLTVV.

The chain combines TRBV6-5 with TRBJ2-7; 7 bases align to TRBD2. Per the germline V gene, CDR1 is MNHEY and CDR2 is SVGAGI. With 6 bases clipped from V and 3 bases from J, the junction kept 11 bases outside the gene matches. This CDR3 is 15 amino acids long. CDR3 nucleotides: TGTGCCAGCAGCCACAAGCGGACTAGGGACTACGAGCAGTACTTC. Amino acid sequence: CASSHKRTRDYEQYF.

The V and J genes are TRBV7-6 and TRBJ2-1, with D unresolved. V was cut by 3 bases and J by 4 bases, with 13 bases left in between. Germline values: CDR1 SGHVS, CDR2 FNYEAQ. This CDR3 spans 15 amino acids. CDR3 coding DNA: TGTGCCAGCAGCTTTTCGTTTCTGGGGTACAATGAGCAGTTCTTC. It codes for CASSFSFLGYNEQFF.

The V call is TRBV6-6, the J call TRBJ2-7, with 12 bases lining up with TRBD2. V shed 5 bases, J shed 4 bases, and the junction held 9 bases outside the gene matches. From germline, CDR1 is MNHNY and CDR2 SVGAGI (reference sequence). The CDR3 length is 16 residues. The CDR3 DNA reads TGTGCCAGCAGTACCCTACTAGCGGGAGGACATTACGAGCAGTACTTC. It translates to CASSTLLAGGHYEQYF.

J is TRBJ2-1 and V is TRBV5-1; 8 bases fit TRBD2. This CDR3 spans 15 amino acids. With V trimmed by 6 bases and J by 8 bases, 13 bases remained unmatched. Germline-derived CDR1 and CDR2 are SGHRS and YFSETQ. CDR3 nucleotide sequence: TGCGCCAGCACCCGAGCGGGGGACCCTAGTGATGAGCAGTTCTTC. Protein product: CASTRAGDPSDEQFF.

In this sample, this clone turned up once. This chain connects TRBV7-9 to TRBJ2-1, with 11 bases aligning to TRBD2. CDR1 SEHNR and CDR2 FQNEAQ come from the germline V gene (reference sequence). This CDR3 is built from 15 residues. The V and J ends lost 6 bases and 5 bases, in that order; junction bases with no gene match: 6. The CDR3 DNA reads TGTGCCAGCAGTTCAACTAGCGGGAGACACAATGAGCAGTTCTTC. Encoded protein: CASSSTSGRHNEQFF.

The chain links TRBV28 to TRBJ2-5; tentatively, D is TRBD2 (5 bases). V lost 6 bases to trimming and J lost 0 bases, with 8 bases between them. This CDR3 has 13 residues. Germline V gene lookup returns CDR1 MDHEN and CDR2 SYDVKM. Here the CDR3 reads CASSSGNQETQYF. Written as DNA, the CDR3 is TGTGCCAGCAGCTCGGGGAACCAAGAGACCCAGTACTTC.

This chain links TRBV5-4 with TRBJ2-1; the D gene could be TRBD1 or TRBD2 (7 bases each). The germline V gene encodes CDR1 SGHNT and CDR2 YYREEE (reference sequence). This CDR3 region has 19 residues. Deletions cut 0 bases from V and 4 bases from J, with 23 bases between. This chain's CDR3 is CASSLALVGEGAVYNEQFF. The CDR3 region has the DNA TGTGCCAGCAGCTTGGCCCTTGTCGGGGAGGGGGCAGTGTACAATGAGCAGTTCTTC. The variable domain in full, completed from reference TRBV5-4 and TRBJ2-1, reads ETGVTQSPTHLIKTRGQQVTLRCSSQSGHNTVSWYQQALGQGPQFIFQYYREEENGRGNFPPRFSGLQFPNYSSELNVNALELDDSALYLCASSLALVGEGAVYNEQFFGPGTRLTVL.

V gene TRBV7-9 combines with J gene TRBJ2-1; tentative D call: TRBD2 (5 bases). The CDR3 totals 13 residues. Germline V CDR1 and CDR2: SEHNR, FQNEAQ (reference sequence). V shed 8 bases and J shed 5 bases, with 13 bases lying between them. The CDR3 nucleotides are TGTGCCAGCGGGAGCACGAGGCACAATGAGCAGTTCTTC. This encodes CASGSTRHNEQFF. Complete variable domain (other parts from reference TRBV7-9 and TRBJ2-1): DTGVSQNPRHKITKRGQNVTFRCDPISEHNRLYWYRQTLGQGPEFLTYFQNEAQLEKSRLLSDRFSAERPKGSFSTLEIQRTEQGDSAMYLCASGSTRHNEQFFGPGTRLTVL.

This clone appeared a single time. The V gene is TRBV6-6, the J gene TRBJ1-5; 7 nucleotides line up with TRBD1. The CDR3 totals 15 residues. Germline CDR1 MNHNY, CDR2 SVGAGI (reference sequence). V trimming: 2 bases; J trimming: 6 bases; junction bases outside the gene matches: 7. This CDR3 is CASSYEGGGGQPQHF. For the CDR3, the DNA is TGTGCCAGCAGTTACGAAGGGGGCGGCGGTCAGCCCCAGCATTTT.

This clone has just one count. The chain employs TRBV5-6 and TRBJ2-2; 8 nucleotides line up with TRBD1. Germline V lookup: CDR1 SGHDT, CDR2 YYEEEE. V lost 4 bases, J lost 0 bases, and 2 bases stayed unmatched. This CDR3 has 15 residues. This chain's CDR3 is CASSRQGTNTGELFF. The CDR3, as DNA: TGTGCCAGCAGCAGACAGGGGACGAACACCGGGGAGCTGTTTTTT.

This clone occurred a few times. The CDR3 DNA reads TGCAGCGTTGTGACGGCCGCTACGAGTTGGCAGTACTTC. Translation gives CSVVTAATSWQYF. The genes are TRBV29-1 and TRBJ2-7, with unresolved D. CDR3 length: 13 residues. V dropped 4 bases and J dropped 9 bases, with 19 bases sitting between them. Germline loops: CDR1 SQVTM, CDR2 ANQGSEA.

The V call is TRBV7-2, the J call TRBJ2-7, with D possibly matching TRBD1 (5 bases). The CDR3 is 15 residues long. Trimming left V 6 bases short and J 3 bases short, with 18 bases between. CDR1 and CDR2 (germline): SGHTA, FQGNSA. CDR3 nucleotides: TGTGCCAGCAGGAAAATCTCCTGGGGCGACTACGAGCAGTACTTC. Its translation: CASRKISWGDYEQYF.

The chain is built from TRBV12-5 and TRBJ2-2; 7 nucleotides agree with TRBD2. Germline loops: CDR1 LGHNT, CDR2 FRNRAP. The CDR3 sequence is 15 residues long. V trimming: 3 bases; J trimming: 3 bases; junction bases outside the gene matches: 4. The CDR3 here is CASGLRREYTGELFF. DNA for the CDR3: TGTGCTAGTGGTTTAAGGCGGGAGTACACCGGGGAGCTGTTTTTT.

The CDR3 protein is CASSQGGLASYNEQFF. In DNA, the CDR3 is TGCGCCAGCAGCCAAGGAGGGCTGGCCTCCTACAATGAGCAGTTCTTC. V is TRBV4-1 and J is TRBJ2-1; TRBD2 might be the D (5 bases). In germline, CDR1 is MGHRA, CDR2 YSYEKL. The CDR3 length is 16 residues. V lost 1 base, J lost 0 bases, and 10 bases lay in between.

This chain links TRBV5-4 with TRBJ1-2; D gene uncertain. Trimming shortened V by 0 bases and J by 4 bases, and 10 bases separated the two germline ends. There are 14 residues in the CDR3. CDR1 SGHNT and CDR2 YYREEE come from the germline V gene (reference sequence). The CDR3 nucleotides are TGTGCCAGCAGCTTGGTCGGCTTGGGCTATGGCTACACCTTC. Amino acid sequence: CASSLVGLGYGYTF.

The rearrangement joins TRBV19 to TRBJ2-2, with a weak D call TRBD1 (5 bases). Germline V gene lookup returns CDR1 LNHDA and CDR2 SQIVND (reference sequence). The CDR3 covers 16 residues. V was trimmed by 2 bases and J by 4 bases, leaving 14 bases between them. The CDR3 coding sequence is TGTGCCAGTAGTATATACGGCAGGGCGATCACCGGGGAGCTGTTTTTT. Encoded protein: CASSIYGRAITGELFF.

The chain combines TRBV30 with TRBJ2-2, with 8 bases identical to TRBD2. Germline loops: CDR1 GTSNPN, CDR2 SVGIG (reference sequence). Germline trimming cut 2 bases from V and 6 bases from J; bases unmatched to any gene: 5. The CDR3 sequence is 14 residues long. The CDR3 region has the DNA TGTGCCTGGAGTCCCGGACTAGCCGCCGGGGAGCTGTTTTTT. It encodes CAWSPGLAAGELFF.

V and J are TRBV11-2 and TRBJ2-5; 8 bases agree with TRBD2. The CDR3 contains 16 residues. The V gene's germline CDR1 is SGHAT and CDR2 FQNNGV. The V gene end was trimmed by 3 bases and the J gene end by 5 bases; junction bases not matched to a gene: 11. The CDR3 DNA follows: TGTGCCAGCAGCTTGAGTCTCGGGACTAGTGGGGAGACCCAGTACTTC. Its translation is CASSLSLGTSGETQYF.

This chain uses TRBV5-4 with TRBJ2-1; tentatively, D is TRBD2 (5 bases). The CDR3 contains 11 residues. The germline V gene has CDR1 SGHNT and CDR2 YYREEE (reference sequence). With 3 bases removed from V and 8 bases from J, the gap between germline ends came to 6 bases. The CDR3 bases are TGTGCCAGCAGCTGGAGGCATGAGCAGTTCTTC. This gives the protein CASSWRHEQFF.

This clone was seen just once. The V call is TRBV3-1 (or the pseudogene TRBV3-2), the J call TRBJ2-3; 10 positions match TRBD2. V lost 0 bases to trimming and J lost 6 bases; unmatched junction nucleotides: 6. The CDR3 runs to 16 residues. Germline assignment: CDR1 LGHDT and CDR2 YNNKEL (reference sequence). The DNA of the CDR3 is TGTGCCAGCAGCCAAGATCCTAGCGGGAGTCCGGATACGCAGTATTTT. Protein product: CASSQDPSGSPDTQYF.

The chain recombines TRBV7-8 with TRBJ2-7, with 7 positions matching TRBD2. V shed 2 bases, J shed 5 bases, and the junction held 3 bases outside the gene matches. This CDR3 has 13 residues. Germline CDR1 reads SGHVS; CDR2 reads FQNEAQ. CDR3 bases: TGTGCCAGCAGCTTAAGCGGGAACCACGAGCAGTACTTC. Its translation: CASSLSGNHEQYF.

This chain joins TRBV7-9 and TRBJ1-2, with TRBD1 matching 9 bases. The junction had 16 bases not matched to a gene; V was cut back by 5 bases and J by 6 bases. The V gene's germline CDR1 is SEHNR and CDR2 FQNEAQ (reference sequence). The CDR3 length is 17 residues. DNA for the CDR3: TGTGCCAGCAGCACCGACTGGGGGACAGGGAGTCGGCATGGCTACACCTTC. It yields the protein CASSTDWGTGSRHGYTF.

V is TRBV7-9 and J is TRBJ1-4; D gene unclear. Trimming cost V 3 bases and J 4 bases, with 9 bases left between them. This CDR3 contains 14 residues. Germline V gene lookup returns CDR1 SEHNR and CDR2 FQNEAQ (reference sequence). In DNA form, the CDR3 reads TGTGCCAGCAGCTTGTTAGGACTTAATGAAAAACTGTTTTTT. It codes for CASSLLGLNEKLFF.

The chain joins TRBV25-1 to TRBJ2-5; tentatively, D is TRBD1 (6 bases). CDR3 size: 14 residues. CDR1 and CDR2 from the germline V gene are MGHDK and SYGVNS. V lost 8 bases, J lost 6 bases, and 19 bases lay in between. The CDR3 DNA reads as TGTGCCAGCTCCCGGAACTCACAGGGAAAGACCCAGTACTTC. The encoded protein is CASSRNSQGKTQYF.

This clone came up once. V and J are TRBV3-1 (or the pseudogene TRBV3-2) and TRBJ2-5; 8 positions match TRBD2. CDR1 is LGHDT and CDR2 is YNNKEL in the germline V gene (reference sequence). V lost 2 bases to trimming and J lost 6 bases; unmatched junction nucleotides: 8. The CDR3 has 15 residues. This CDR3 is CASSQPSGRSKTQYF. DNA for the CDR3: TGTGCCAGCAGCCAACCGAGCGGGAGATCAAAGACCCAGTACTTC.